These T cell receptor beta chains were read from a single sample in a study of shared clonotypes between healthy human individuals. The protocol was immunoSEQ multiplex PCR, while the TCRdb copy is restricted to in-frame clones and leaves out a portion. This sample has under 1 million clones, with over 90% found just once. The specimen was naive CD8+ T cells sorted from blood. The receptor set was obtained from a man aged 25 to 45 in good health. The CDR3 runs from the conserved cysteine through the conserved F or W. Each record gives: CDR3 protein, CDR3 DNA, V gene, D gene, J gene, clone size. D genes are given only for firm matches. Size is stated for part of the rows, as once, few or many counts, or as a class when the clone is expanded.

CDR3: CASSDWGGEETQYF; DNA: TGTGCCAGCAGTGATTGGGGTGGGGAAGAGACCCAGTACTTC; V: TRBV25-1; D: NA; J: TRBJ2-5; size: NA
CDR3: CASSLRTGYSNQPQHF; DNA: TGTGCCAGCAGTTTACGGACAGGGTATAGCAATCAGCCCCAGCATTTT; V: TRBV28; D: TRBD1; J: TRBJ1-5; size: NA
CDR3: CASSYQTSRNSYEQYF; DNA: TGTGCCAGCAGTTACCAGACTAGCCGAAACTCCTACGAGCAGTACTTC; V: TRBV6-5; D: TRBD2; J: TRBJ2-7; size: NA
CDR3: CATSRDRGAKDTQYF; DNA: TGTGCCACCAGCAGAGATAGGGGGGCTAAAGATACGCAGTATTTT; V: TRBV15; D: NA; J: TRBJ2-3; size: NA
CDR3: CSVEGLAGVYNSYNEQFF; DNA: TGCAGCGTTGAAGGGTTAGCGGGAGTGTATAACTCCTACAATGAGCAGTTCTTC; V: TRBV29-1; D: TRBD2; J: TRBJ2-1; size: NA
CDR3: CASSSLGGEETQYF; DNA: TGTGCCAGCAGTTCCCTCGGGGGGGAAGAGACCCAGTACTTC; V: TRBV6-5; D: TRBD2; J: TRBJ2-5; size: NA
CDR3: CASSLDSLGTDTQYF; DNA: TGTGCCAGCAGCTTAGACTCCCTAGGCACAGATACGCAGTATTTT; V: TRBV11-2; D: NA; J: TRBJ2-3; size: NA
CDR3: CASSETGFGNTIYF; DNA: TGCGCCAGCAGTGAGACAGGGTTTGGAAACACCATATATTTT; V: TRBV10-2; D: NA; J: TRBJ1-3; size: NA
CDR3: CASSLTSGTWAYEQYF; DNA: TGTGCCAGCAGCCTGACTAGCGGAACGTGGGCCTACGAGCAGTACTTC; V: TRBV5-6; D: TRBD2; J: TRBJ2-7; size: once
CDR3: CASSFAAAAYEQYF; DNA: TGTGCCAGCAGCTTTGCAGCCGCTGCCTACGAGCAGTACTTC; V: TRBV27; D: NA; J: TRBJ2-7; size: NA
CDR3: CSVEGTHLNTGELFF; DNA: TGCAGCGTTGAAGGGACCCACTTAAACACCGGGGAGCTGTTTTTT; V: TRBV29-1; D: NA; J: TRBJ2-2; size: NA
CDR3: CASSEWGTGYGYTF; DNA: TGTGCCAGCAGTGAATGGGGGACGGGCTATGGCTACACCTTC; V: TRBV6-1; D: NA; J: TRBJ1-2; size: NA
CDR3: CASSSVGAREQYF; DNA: TGTGCCAGCAGTTCCGTGGGAGCGCGGGAGCAGTACTTC; V: TRBV27; D: NA; J: TRBJ2-7; size: NA
CDR3: CASSVGLAIYEQYF; DNA: TGTGCCAGCAGCGTGGGACTAGCGATCTACGAGCAGTACTTC; V: TRBV7-2; D: TRBD2; J: TRBJ2-7; size: NA